Only one count was recorded for the clone carrying this T cell receptor (beta chain). The data were taken from a study of blood T cell repertoires in COVID-19. The wider study: COVID-19 samples from acute and convalescent phases originated in the United States, Italy and Spain. T cells, B-cell-depleted T cells, or PBMCs provided the cDNA or gDNA that served as material.

There are 10 residues in the CDR3. The V end was cut by 4 bases, the J end by 5 bases, with 3 bases between. Germline V gene data show CDR1 as SNHLY and CDR2 as FYNNEI. Methods used by the authors: Estimates of nucleated cell counts were drawn from the amplification of reference gene primers. TCRdb keeps only in-frame clones here, not all; method: immunoSEQ multiplex PCR. For V, J and clone size, that table is used; D and trimming come from the DNA. The sample gives approximately 120,000 clones, approximately 81% of which show up once; 35% to 40% is in the top ten. The receptor was derived from a man aged 40-49 years with active or convalescent COVID-19. The rearrangement joins TRBV2 to TRBJ2-7; D is uncertain. Sequencing input: peripheral blood. CDR3 DNA: TGTGCCAGCAGTGGGCACGAGCAGTACTTC. As protein: CASSGHEQYF.